Sequencing of this T cell receptor (beta chain) was carried out in a study of blood T cell repertoires in COVID-19. Study members were between 18 and 89 years old and lived in 20 to 30 US regions. Per the germline V gene, CDR1 is LGHNT and CDR2 is FRNRAP. The CDR3 runs 14 residues. V gave up 1 base and J gave up 4 bases, with 10 bases separating them. Original data processing: For nucleated cells, counts were estimated from reference gene primer amplification. Libraries were prepared by immunoSEQ multiplex PCR; TCRdb keeps only in-frame clonotypes and omits some of them. V and J calls and clone size are those listed in that table; D and trimming were worked out from the DNA. The sample holds 250,000 to 350,000 clones, 90% seen once.

V usage is TRBV12-5 and J usage is TRBJ1-2, with a tentative D call TRBD1 (5 bases). Sequencing was performed on PBMCs or T cells enriched from blood (not recorded which). The source of this sequence is a woman aged 18-29 years with acute COVID-19. CDR3 protein: CASGLEQGGYGYTF. The CDR3 nucleotides are TGTGCTAGTGGTTTGGAGCAGGGTGGCTATGGCTACACCTTC.